A single sample gave rise to the 28 T cell receptor beta chains below, sequenced in a study of blood T cell repertoires in COVID-19. The method was immunoSEQ multiplex PCR; TCRdb's version includes in-frame clones alone and lacks a portion of them. The profile shows some 97,000 clones, roughly 84% of them singletons. Sequenced material: peripheral blood. The receptors shown here come from a human donor in a cohort sampled during active COVID-19.

This rearrangement joins TRBV4-2 to TRBJ2-3; 15 bases map to TRBD2. This CDR3 region has 17 residues. V shed 0 bases, J shed 8 bases, and the junction held 6 bases outside the gene matches. CDR1 is LGHNA, CDR2 YNFKEQ, per germline. The CDR3 sequence: CASSQDLGLAGGSTQYF. In nucleotides, the CDR3 is TGTGCCAGCAGCCAAGATTTGGGACTAGCGGGGGGAAGTACGCAGTATTTT.

V gene TRBV7-2 combines with J gene TRBJ2-7, with TRBD2 matching 8 bases. The germline CDR1 and CDR2 sequences are SGHTA and FQGNSA. There are 15 residues in the CDR3. Trimming took 2 bases from V and 4 from J; bases not matched to a gene: 7. The CDR3 loop is CASSLRSGGRYEQYF. In DNA, the CDR3 is TGTGCCAGCAGCTTACGGTCGGGGGGGCGTTACGAGCAGTACTTC. The complete variable domain, with remaining parts taken from reference TRBV7-2 and TRBJ2-7, reads GAGVSQSPSNKVTEKGKDVELRCDPISGHTALYWYRQSLGQGLEFLIYFQGNSAPDKSGLPSDRFSAERTGGSVSTLTIQRTQQEDSAVYLCASSLRSGGRYEQYFGPGTRLTVT.

This rearrangement joins TRBV12-3 or TRBV12-4 to TRBJ2-3, with D tentatively TRBD1 (5 bases). The CDR3 runs 13 residues. The V end was cut by 5 bases, the J end by 3 bases, with 9 bases between. CDR3 amino acids: CASSTTGTDTQYF. The DNA for the CDR3 is TGTGCCAGCAGTACTACAGGAACAGATACGCAGTATTTT.

The rearrangement links TRBV2 to TRBJ2-4; D gene unclear. The CDR3 has 13 amino acids. V was trimmed by 0 bases and J by 8 bases, leaving 8 bases between them. CDR1 is SNHLY, CDR2 FYNNEI, per germline. The chain's CDR3 is CASSEALSHIQYF. For the CDR3, the DNA is TGTGCCAGCAGTGAAGCGTTGTCTCACATTCAGTACTTC.

CDR3 in amino acids: CASTRGLGMNTEAFF. CDR3 in DNA: TGTGCCAGTACTCGGGGTTTGGGCATGAACACTGAAGCTTTCTTT. The chain combines TRBV19 with TRBJ1-1; D not certain. The CDR3 runs to 15 residues. Germline V CDR1 and CDR2: LNHDA, SQIVND (reference sequence). Trimming removed 7 bases from V and 0 bases from J, with 15 bases in between.

The chain couples TRBV9 to TRBJ2-1; D may be TRBD2 (5 bases). The CDR3 extends over 15 amino acids. Germline-derived CDR1 and CDR2 are SGDLS and YYNGEE. Trimming cost V 0 bases and J 2 bases, with 9 bases left between them. CDR3 loop: CASSVGGRPYNEQFF. DNA for the CDR3: TGTGCCAGCAGCGTAGGTGGGAGACCCTACAATGAGCAGTTCTTC.

The rearrangement uses TRBV20-1 and TRBJ1-1; possible D gene TRBD1, 5 bases. CDR3 length: 11 amino acids. Germline V gene data show CDR1 as DFQATT and CDR2 as SNEGSKA (reference sequence). V lost 2 bases and J lost 7, with 8 bases in between. CDR3 coding DNA: TGCAGTGCTAGACCCGGGGGTGAAGCTTTCTTT. It specifies CSARPGGEAFF.

This chain joins TRBV7-2 and TRBJ2-5; 8 positions agree with TRBD1. There are 19 residues in the CDR3. Germline CDR1 SGHTA, CDR2 FQGNSA. J was trimmed by 2 bases and V by 1 base; bases with no gene match: 15. CDR3 nucleotide sequence: TGTGCCAGCAGCTTAGGGGGGACAGGCCGCCCCATTTTACAAGAGACCCAGTACTTC. It yields the protein CASSLGGTGRPILQETQYF.

The CDR3 reads CASFETSGGTEAFF. Here the CDR3 DNA reads TGTGCCAGCTTTGAAACCAGCGGGGGGACTGAAGCTTTCTTT. V and J are TRBV2 and TRBJ1-1; D perhaps matches TRBD1 (5 bases). Per germline, CDR1 SNHLY and CDR2 FYNNEI. Trimming took 8 bases from V and 5 from J, leaving 18 bases between them. This CDR3 is 14 amino acids long.

Regarding this clone: One end of the junction varies from germline; a read error may be responsible. The chain has TRBV6-2 or TRBV6-3 and TRBJ2-3; a weak D match, TRBD2 (6 bases). CDR1 is MNHEY, CDR2 SVGEGT, per germline. The CDR3 has 15 amino acids. The CDR3 nucleotides are TGTGCCAGCACTTACCCCCTAGCGCCGACAGATACGCAGTATTTT. Protein sequence: CASTYPLAPTDTQYF.

This clone was counted a few times. The chain employs TRBV6-6 and TRBJ1-4; no clear D gene. The V end was cut by 9 bases, the J end by 4 bases, with 9 bases between. The CDR3 length is 12 residues. The V gene's germline CDR1 is MNHNY and CDR2 SVGAGI (reference sequence). The CDR3 loop reads CASGGDNEKLFF. CDR3 nucleotide sequence: TGTGCCAGTGGAGGAGATAATGAAAAACTGTTTTTT.

The rearrangement links TRBV3-1 (or the pseudogene TRBV3-2) to TRBJ1-5; the D gene is possibly TRBD1 (6 bases). The CDR3 contains 16 residues. Per the germline V gene, CDR1 is LGHDT and CDR2 is YNNKEL (reference sequence). With 0 bases removed from V and 2 bases from J, the gap between germline ends came to 11 bases. The CDR3 sequence: CASSQEEGGGNQPQHF. CDR3 bases: TGTGCCAGCAGCCAAGAAGAGGGGGGGGGCAATCAGCCCCAGCATTTT.

Only one count was recorded for this clone. The V and J genes are TRBV2 and TRBJ2-2; a possible D gene is TRBD2 (6 bases). V gave up 6 bases and J gave up 6 bases, with 8 bases separating them. The CDR3 extends over 12 amino acids. Germline assignment: CDR1 SNHLY and CDR2 FYNNEI. CDR3 region: CASRGEAGELFF. Written as DNA, the CDR3 is TGTGCCAGCAGGGGGGAGGCCGGGGAGCTGTTTTTT. Variable domain in full (rest from reference TRBV2 and TRBJ2-2): EPEVTQTPSHQVTQMGQEVILRCVPISNHLYFYWYRQILGQKVEFLVSFYNNEISEKSEIFDDQFSVERPDGSNFTLKIRSTKLEDSAMYFCASRGEAGELFFGEGSRLTVL.

The rearrangement uses TRBV27 and TRBJ1-2; the D gene is possibly TRBD1 (6 bases). The V end was cut by 5 bases, the J end by 6 bases, with 16 bases between. The germline V gene encodes CDR1 MNHEY and CDR2 SMNVEV (reference sequence). The CDR3 runs 14 residues. CDR3 nucleotides: TGTGCCAGCAGTCCCGGGACAAGACGAGATGGCTACACCTTC. Amino acid sequence: CASSPGTRRDGYTF.

The CDR3 protein is CASSAPGSRSNEKLFF. CDR3 coding DNA: TGTGCCAGCAGCGCCCCTGGGAGCAGAAGTAATGAAAAACTGTTTTTT. The V call is TRBV9, the J call TRBJ1-4; the D is unclear. Trimming took 3 bases from V and 4 from J, leaving 16 bases between them. Germline V lookup: CDR1 SGDLS, CDR2 YYNGEE. This CDR3 has 16 amino acids.

The chain uses TRBV6-5 and TRBJ1-4; 7 bases fit TRBD1. The CDR3 is 14 amino acids. Germline CDR1 and CDR2: MNHEY and SVGAGI. The V gene end was trimmed by 6 bases and the J gene end by 5 bases; junction bases not matched to a gene: 6. CDR3 coding DNA: TGTGCCAGCAGGCCAGGGGGAGGCAATGAAAAACTGTTTTTT. Its protein product is CASRPGGGNEKLFF.

This clone turned up a few times. The chain recombines TRBV5-6 with TRBJ2-3; TRBD1 aligns across 7 bases. The germline V gene has CDR1 SGHDT and CDR2 YYEEEE. V lost 4 bases and J lost 9; bases outside the gene matches: 8. The length of the CDR3 is 13 residues. The CDR3 nucleotides read TGTGCCAGCAGCCTTGACAGGGCGGGCACGCAGTATTTT. It translates to CASSLDRAGTQYF.

This chain joins TRBV5-1 and TRBJ2-1; 11 nucleotides agree with TRBD2. J gave up 4 bases and V 3 bases, and 9 bases lay outside the gene matches. Germline V gene data show CDR1 as SGHRS and CDR2 as YFSETQ. The CDR3 sequence is 17 residues long. The CDR3 region is CASSSALLAGVYNEQFF. Written as DNA, the CDR3 is TGCGCCAGCAGCTCTGCTCTACTAGCGGGGGTTTACAATGAGCAGTTCTTC.

The gene calls are TRBV27 and TRBJ2-3; 10 nucleotides line up with TRBD2. After removal of 3 bases from V and 4 bases from J, the junction contained 7 bases not matched to a gene. The CDR3 loop spans 16 amino acids. Germline V gene lookup returns CDR1 MNHEY and CDR2 SMNVEV (reference sequence). This CDR3 is CASSFTPSGSSDTQYF. CDR3 sequence (DNA): TGTGCCAGCAGTTTTACGCCTAGCGGGAGTTCAGATACGCAGTATTTT.

The chain has TRBV18 and TRBJ2-2, with D possibly being TRBD1 (6 bases). Germline lookup yields CDR1 KGHSH and CDR2 LQKENI. The V end lost 4 bases, the J end lost 1 base, and 7 bases lay between the germline ends. The CDR3 length is 14 residues. Here the CDR3 DNA reads TGTGCCAGCTCACTGGGACAGAACACCGGGGAGCTGTTTTTT. Amino acids: CASSLGQNTGELFF.

J is TRBJ2-1 and V is TRBV11-2, with TRBD2 matching 11 bases. The CDR3 sequence is 17 residues long. Germline-derived CDR1 and CDR2 are SGHAT and FQNNGV. J gave up 6 bases and V 5 bases, and 12 bases lay outside the gene matches. DNA for the CDR3: TGTGCCAGCAGCCCCCGGGGCCTTAGCGGGAGGGTCAATGAGCAGTTCTTC. This translates into CASSPRGLSGRVNEQFF.

The chain combines TRBV19 with TRBJ2-1; TRBD2 might be the D (6 bases). The CDR3 has 14 residues. The germline CDR1 and CDR2 sequences are LNHDA and SQIVND (reference sequence). V was clipped by 3 bases and J by 4 bases, with 10 bases between them. CDR3 nucleotide sequence: TGTGCCAGTAGTATTAGCGGAGAATACAATGAGCAGTTCTTC. This translates into CASSISGEYNEQFF.

V is TRBV6-5 and J is TRBJ1-2; no clear D. In germline, CDR1 is MNHEY, CDR2 SVGAGI. The CDR3 has 14 amino acids. V lost 6 bases and J lost 0, with 11 bases in between. The CDR3 coding sequence is TGTGCCAGCAGGCTGCAGGCATCTAACTATGGCTACACCTTC. Its translation: CASRLQASNYGYTF.

This sequence joins TRBV6-4 and TRBJ2-3; D possibly corresponds to TRBD2 (5 bases). This CDR3 is built from 17 residues. The germline V gene has CDR1 MRHNA and CDR2 SNTAGT. V was clipped by 3 bases and J by 2 bases, with 18 bases between them. The CDR3 sequence is CASSDSLVKGTTDTQYF. CDR3 nucleotides: TGTGCCAGCAGTGATTCACTAGTGAAGGGAACCACAGATACGCAGTATTTT.

The rearrangement joins TRBV2 to TRBJ2-2; 7 nucleotides agree with TRBD1. The J segment lost 4 bases and the V segment lost 5 bases, leaving 4 bases of the junction unmatched. CDR1 and CDR2 (germline): SNHLY, FYNNEI. This CDR3 spans 14 amino acids. Here the CDR3 DNA reads TGTGCCAGCAGTAGGACAGGACTCACCGGGGAGCTGTTTTTT. Translating gives CASSRTGLTGELFF.

The chain joins TRBV7-9 to TRBJ1-1; maybe TRBD1 (6 bases). The germline CDR1 and CDR2 sequences are SEHNR and FQNEAQ (reference sequence). V shed 8 bases and J shed 4 bases, with 17 bases lying between them. CDR3 length: 14 residues. The CDR3 here is CASGHNREGTEAFF. The CDR3 bases are TGTGCCAGCGGACACAACAGGGAAGGCACTGAAGCTTTCTTT.

This rearrangement joins TRBV6-2 or TRBV6-3 to TRBJ1-5; maybe TRBD1 (5 bases). Trimming took 5 bases from V and 4 from J, leaving 15 bases between them. The germline gives CDR1 MNHEY, CDR2 SVGEGT. This CDR3 contains 15 residues. This chain's CDR3 is CASSRRWGGNQPQHF. CDR3 DNA: TGTGCCAGCAGTCGCCGATGGGGGGGGAATCAGCCCCAGCATTTT.

This clone showed up just once. The chain is built from TRBV6-1 and TRBJ1-5, with D tentatively TRBD1 (5 bases). The CDR3 spans 15 residues. The germline V gene has CDR1 MNHNS and CDR2 SASEGT. Trimming shortened V by 3 bases and J by 0 bases, and 9 bases separated the two germline ends. CDR3: CASSEGGISNQPQHF. CDR3 sequence (DNA): TGTGCCAGCAGTGAGGGGGGAATTAGCAATCAGCCCCAGCATTTT.